This TCR beta chain appears in the sequencing data of a study of T cell responses to AZD1222 COVID-19 vaccine (dated by TCRdb to the early 2020s). For the study in its entirety: TCR sequencing was performed for about 250 trial participants, of whom about 200 were given two doses of AZD1222 and around 26 were given two doses of MenACWY control vaccine. Trial participants were enrolled by age into 18-55, 56-69 and 70-plus year subgroups, with approximately 160, 26 and 62 TCR-sequenced participants respectively.

The CDR3 regions of human TCRbeta chains were analyzed by immunosequencing. The paper's data handling went like this. TCRs in the repertoires were compared against a reference library of SARS-CoV-2-specific TCRs that had been generated with the MIRA antigen-specificity platform. Breadth was defined as the fraction of unique TCRs that were SARS-CoV-2-associated. Depth was defined as the fraction of total T cells that were SARS-CoV-2-associated. Using the MIRA data, every spike-specific TCR was mapped to the spike region that the TCR reacted to and assigned to either a CD4 or a CD8 class. Log10-transformed breadth and depth values were compared by one-way ANOVA with Sidak's multiple comparisons tests. TCRdb took this table from immuneACCESS and kept in-frame rearrangements with V and J called. Such tables lack part of the clones; where checked against another copy, unresolved V genes explain under half of the gap, and the rest is unexplained. The V and J calls and clone size were taken over from that table, and D and trimming were inferred from the DNA. Here the sample has about 140,000 clones; 75% to 95% occur a single time. The top ten constitute around 8% of the sample.

This clone appeared a single time. Its antigen is not yet known. No quality values exist for individual bases; no much larger clone is one base distant. The germline V gene gives CDR1 as SGHRS and CDR2 as YFSETQ. Including the terminal cysteine and phenylalanine, the CDR3 comprises 14 residues. Only CDR3 DNA remains: 42 bases, in frame from the first base. V lost 2 bases and J lost 3 bases; the stretch between them is 11 bases long. The paper as a whole reports these results and caveats: The whole spike protein was spanned by vaccine-associated CD4 TCRs, and dominant responses were seen in regions 160-218 and 743-854. The 56-69-year group was small, and its depth increase did not reach significance, likely because of low power. Participants were mostly white British, with more females than males. The authors suggested clonal diversity may have been underestimated. Reportedly, close to half of the unique spike-specific TCRs recognized epitopes lying outside the regions that are mutated in the B.1.351 and B.1.1.7 variants. After two AZD1222 doses, both the breadth and the depth of spike-specific TCRs were significantly higher than at day 0 and than in MenACWY recipients. Conclusions about previously exposed vaccinees were limited because only six or seven AZD1222 recipients were SARS-CoV-2 seropositive at baseline. No day 14 peak-response samples were available, so repertoires were characterized only after the peak T cell response.

The time point label, as the study defines it: about 28 days (+/-7) after the second vaccine dose. The sample's treatment or condition label is to be understood as: meningococcal conjugate vaccine given as trial control. Samples from vaccinated people were obtained from the UK trials COV001 and COV002, which included a single-blind randomized controlled phase 2/3 trial of AZD1222 (ChAdOx1 nCoV-19) in healthy adults. For TCRbeta chain sequencing, PBMC samples were collected from trial participants at day 0 and at day 28 after the second dose. The clonotype was recovered from an adult who received the MenACWY meningococcal vaccine as a control. The material sequenced was peripheral blood, taken 28 days after the second dose of the MenACWY control vaccine. This chain joins TRBV5-1 to TRBJ2-5, with the D gene possibly TRBD1 or TRBD2, each one fitting 5 bases. The DNA sequence follows: TGCGCCAGCAGCTTAGGGACCCGTAAAGAGACCCAGTACTTC. Translation gives CASSLGTRKETQYF.